These T cell receptor beta chains were read from a single sample in a study of shared clonotypes between healthy human individuals. The assay was immunoSEQ multiplex PCR, and TCRdb's table has in-frame clones only and misses some. The profile shows roughly 640,000 clones, roughly 70% of them singletons. The source material was memory CD4+ T cells sorted from blood. These TCRs come from a woman aged 30 to 39 in good health. The CDR3 runs from the conserved cysteine through the conserved F or W. A D gene is named only where the DNA matches it firmly. Expanded clones are given a class, and other clones once, few, many or no size at all.

D: TRBD1
V: TRBV7-9
J: TRBJ1-3
size: .
length: 14
DNA: TGTGCCAGCAGATCGACAGGGTCCTCGGGTACCATATATTTT
CDR3: CASRSTGSSGTIYF

D: .
V: TRBV28
J: TRBJ2-7
size: .
length: 15
DNA: TGTGCCAGCAGTCCCACCCGGGACTTCTCCTACGAGCAGTACTTC
CDR3: CASSPTRDFSYEQYF

D: TRBD2
V: TRBV5-1
J: TRBJ2-1
size: .
length: 16
DNA: TGCGCCAGCGCCCCTCGGGGCGGGAGTACTGTAAGTGAGCAGTTCTTC
CDR3: CASAPRGGSTVSEQFF

D: TRBD1
V: TRBV15
J: TRBJ1-5
size: .
length: 16
DNA: TGTGCCACCAGGGACAGGGGGTATAATAGCAATCAGCCCCAGCATTTT
CDR3: CATRDRGYNSNQPQHF

D: .
V: TRBV6-6
J: TRBJ2-3
size: .
length: 13
DNA: TGTGCCAGCGGGGCTAGCAATACAGATACGCAGTATTTT
CDR3: CASGASNTDTQYF

D: .
V: TRBV28
J: TRBJ1-2
size: .
length: 13
DNA: TGTGCCAGCAGTTTAGGCGGGAACTATGGCTACACCTTC
CDR3: CASSLGGNYGYTF

D: TRBD2
V: TRBV7-2
J: TRBJ2-5
size: many
length: 14
DNA: TGTGCCAGCAGCTTACAGCGGGATGTGGAGACCCAGTACTTC
CDR3: CASSLQRDVETQYF

D: .
V: TRBV2
J: TRBJ1-5
size: .
length: 14
DNA: TGTGCCAGCACATCCGAGGGGGTCGCTCAGCCCCAGCATTTT
CDR3: CASTSEGVAQPQHF

D: .
V: TRBV27
J: TRBJ2-7
size: once
length: 14
DNA: TGTGCCAGCAGTTTAAGGTTTCTTGGCTACGAGCAGTACTTC
CDR3: CASSLRFLGYEQYF

D: .
V: TRBV28
J: TRBJ2-1
size: .
length: 14
DNA: TGTGCCAGCAGTTACGGGAGTAATCGCAATGAGCAGTTCTTC
CDR3: CASSYGSNRNEQFF

D: TRBD2
V: TRBV29-1
J: TRBJ2-1
size: few
length: 15
DNA: TGCAGCGTTGAAGATCATAACGGGAGGAACAATGAGCAGTTCTTC
CDR3: CSVEDHNGRNNEQFF

D: TRBD1
V: TRBV6-6
J: TRBJ2-2
size: .
length: 15
DNA: TGTGCCAGCAGCCCCGGACAGGGTTGGACCGGGGAGCTGTTTTTT
CDR3: CASSPGQGWTGELFF

D: .
V: TRBV14
J: TRBJ1-1
size: .
length: 13
DNA: TGTGCCAGCAGCCTACTCATGAACACTGAAGCTTTCTTT
CDR3: CASSLLMNTEAFF

D: .
V: TRBV7-6
J: TRBJ2-1
size: .
length: 12
DNA: TGTGCCAGCAGCTTTCTAGCAAATGAGCAGTTCTTC
CDR3: CASSFLANEQFF

D: TRBD2
V: TRBV27
J: TRBJ2-7
size: .
length: 13
DNA: TGTGCCGTTGGGAGCGGGAGGGTTCACGAGCAGTACTTC
CDR3: CAVGSGRVHEQYF

D: .
V: TRBV5-1
J: TRBJ2-5
size: .
length: 11
DNA: TGCGCCAGCAGCTCTAAAGAGACCCAGTACTTC
CDR3: CASSSKETQYF

D: .
V: TRBV28
J: TRBJ1-5
size: .
length: 15
DNA: TGTGCCAGCAGTCCTCGGGGGGCGCGCAATCAGCCCCAGCATTTT
CDR3: CASSPRGARNQPQHF

D: TRBD2
V: TRBV5-1
J: TRBJ2-5
size: .
length: 15
DNA: TGCGCCAGCAGCTTGAGCAGCGGGATCCAAGAGACCCAGTACTTC
CDR3: CASSLSSGIQETQYF

D: .
V: TRBV10-3
J: TRBJ2-1
size: .
length: 12
DNA: TGTGCCATCAGTGATCGTGAGCGTGAGCAGTTCTTC
CDR3: CAISDREREQFF

D: TRBD1
V: TRBV5-1
J: TRBJ2-7
size: .
length: 15
DNA: TGCGCCAGCAGCTTGGCTGGACAGGGTACGGGGGAGCAGTACTTC
CDR3: CASSLAGQGTGEQYF

D: .
V: TRBV7-8
J: TRBJ1-4
size: .
length: 14
DNA: TGTGCCAGCAGCTTAGATGGGTCCAGGGAAAAACTGTTTTTT
CDR3: CASSLDGSREKLFF

D: .
V: TRBV6-1
J: TRBJ2-5
size: .
length: 14
DNA: TGTGCCAGCAGGGGGAGGACACGTCAAGAGACCCAGTACTTC
CDR3: CASRGRTRQETQYF

D: .
V: TRBV6-5
J: TRBJ2-3
size: .
length: 12
DNA: TGTGCCAGCAGATCTACAGCAGATACGCAGTATTTT
CDR3: CASRSTADTQYF

D: .
V: TRBV5-4
J: TRBJ2-1
size: .
length: 15
DNA: TGTGCCAGCAGCTTGGGATCACAAATTCTCAATGAGCAGTTCTTC
CDR3: CASSLGSQILNEQFF

D: TRBD2
V: TRBV7-9
J: TRBJ2-3
size: .
length: 15
DNA: TGTGCCAGCGAACTCGGGACTAGTCTTAGGGATACGCAGTATTTT
CDR3: CASELGTSLRDTQYF

D: .
V: TRBV6-1
J: TRBJ1-5
size: .
length: 11
DNA: TGTGCCAGCAGCGGAGAACAGCCCCAGCATTTT
CDR3: CASSGEQPQHF

D: .
V: TRBV28
J: TRBJ2-3
size: .
length: 15
DNA: TGTGCCAGCAGTACTCAGGACCACGGCACAGATACGCAGTATTTT
CDR3: CASSTQDHGTDTQYF

D: .
V: TRBV7-2
J: TRBJ1-2
size: .
length: 13
DNA: TGTGCCAGCAGCTCGGGACCAGGATATGGCTACACCTTC
CDR3: CASSSGPGYGYTF

D: .
V: TRBV6-1
J: TRBJ1-2
size: .
length: 13
DNA: TGTGCCAGCAGTGAAGACACCATCTATGGCTACACCTTC
CDR3: CASSEDTIYGYTF

D: .
V: TRBV11-1
J: TRBJ2-1
size: .
length: 14
DNA: TGTGCCAGCAGCTTTCCACAGGTAGCAAGTGAGCAGTTCTTC
CDR3: CASSFPQVASEQFF

D: .
V: TRBV27
J: TRBJ1-1
size: .
length: 16
DNA: TGTGCCAGCAGTCCGTCGAGGGGCCAGATCAGCACTGAAGCTTTCTTT
CDR3: CASSPSRGQISTEAFF

D: .
V: TRBV28
J: TRBJ1-1
size: .
length: 16
DNA: TGTGCCAGCAGTTTCTCTGCTGCCCTTTCGAACACTGAAGCTTTCTTT
CDR3: CASSFSAALSNTEAFF

D: TRBD1
V: TRBV25-1
J: TRBJ1-2
size: .
length: 13
DNA: TGTGCCAGCACCGGGACAGATAACTATGGCTACACCTTC
CDR3: CASTGTDNYGYTF

D: .
V: TRBV2
J: TRBJ1-2
size: .
length: 14
DNA: TGTGCCAGCAGGATAGGGGACCTCAACTATGGCTACACCTTC
CDR3: CASRIGDLNYGYTF

D: .
V: TRBV29-1
J: TRBJ2-5
size: few
length: 13
DNA: TGCAGCTCGGGAGCCTCCTTAGGGGAGACCCAGTACTTC
CDR3: CSSGASLGETQYF

D: .
V: TRBV15
J: TRBJ1-3
size: .
length: 15
DNA: TGTGCCACCAGCAGAGACAGATACTCTGGAAACACCATATATTTT
CDR3: CATSRDRYSGNTIYF

D: TRBD1
V: TRBV5-8
J: TRBJ2-7
size: .
length: 19
DNA: TGTGCCAGCAACGTGGACAGGGGGCTGTACCAGCGGACCTCCTACGAGCAGTACTTC
CDR3: CASNVDRGLYQRTSYEQYF

D: TRBD1
V: TRBV11-2
J: TRBJ2-6
size: few
length: 17
DNA: TGTGCCAGCAGCGGGACAGGGGCGTTGCCTGGGGCCAACGTCCTGACTTTC
CDR3: CASSGTGALPGANVLTF

D: .
V: TRBV7-9
J: TRBJ2-3
size: .
length: 14
DNA: TGTGCCAGCAGCTTTACATTAAACACAGATACGCAGTATTTT
CDR3: CASSFTLNTDTQYF

D: .
V: TRBV11-1
J: TRBJ2-5
size: .
length: 12
DNA: TGTGCCAGCAGCTTATCGGAAGAGACCCAGTACTTC
CDR3: CASSLSEETQYF

D: TRBD1
V: TRBV10-1
J: TRBJ1-2
size: once
length: 14
DNA: TGCGCCAGCATGGTGACAGGGCGTCTCTATGGCTACACCTTC
CDR3: CASMVTGRLYGYTF

D: .
V: TRBV25-1
J: TRBJ2-2
size: .
length: 14
DNA: TGTGCCAGCAGTACGGGACTGAACACCGGGGAGCTGTTTTTT
CDR3: CASSTGLNTGELFF

D: .
V: TRBV28
J: TRBJ1-1
size: .
length: 13
DNA: TGTGCCAGCAGTAGGCTCCTGAACACTGAAGCTTTCTTT
CDR3: CASSRLLNTEAFF

D: .
V: TRBV27
J: TRBJ2-7
size: .
length: 13
DNA: TGTGCCAGCTCATCGGGAGACACCTACGAGCAGTACTTC
CDR3: CASSSGDTYEQYF

D: .
V: TRBV6-5
J: TRBJ1-3
size: .
length: 14
DNA: TGTGCCAGCAGGAACGGGGGGGTCGGAAACACCATATATTTT
CDR3: CASRNGGVGNTIYF

D: .
V: TRBV15
J: TRBJ2-3
size: .
length: 12
DNA: TGTGCCACCAGCAGAGGGCCAGATACGCAGTATTTT
CDR3: CATSRGPDTQYF

D: TRBD1
V: TRBV6-5
J: TRBJ2-3
size: .
length: 15
DNA: TGTGCCAGCAGTCTACAGGGGCCGAGGGGAGATACGCAGTATTTT
CDR3: CASSLQGPRGDTQYF

D: TRBD1
V: TRBV5-1
J: TRBJ2-7
size: once
length: 14
DNA: TGCGCCAGCAGCTCGGGACAGGGTTCCTACGAGCAGTACTTC
CDR3: CASSSGQGSYEQYF

D: TRBD2
V: TRBV4-1
J: TRBJ2-3
size: .
length: 17
DNA: TGCGCCAGCAGCCAAGTTATAGCGGGAGCGGCGTTTTCGGCGCAGTATTTT
CDR3: CASSQVIAGAAFSAQYF

D: TRBD1
V: TRBV11-1
J: TRBJ1-1
size: .
length: 13
DNA: TGTGCCAGCAGCAAGGGGGCGAACACTGAAGCTTTCTTT
CDR3: CASSKGANTEAFF

D: .
V: TRBV5-1
J: TRBJ2-3
size: .
length: 12
DNA: TGCGCCAGCAGGGACACCATAGGTACGCAGTATTTT
CDR3: CASRDTIGTQYF

D: .
V: TRBV25-1
J: TRBJ1-1
size: .
length: 14
DNA: TGTGCCAGCAGTGAGCCCGGGGGCCTCACTGAAGCTTTCTTT
CDR3: CASSEPGGLTEAFF

D: .
V: TRBV5-1
J: TRBJ2-7
size: .
length: 15
DNA: TGCGCCAGCAGCTCAAGACCGGAGACAGTCGACGAGCAGTACTTC
CDR3: CASSSRPETVDEQYF

D: .
V: TRBV10-3
J: TRBJ1-2
size: .
length: 14
DNA: TGTGCCATCAGTCCCGTGGGGTTTTTGGATGGCTACACCTTC
CDR3: CAISPVGFLDGYTF

D: .
V: TRBV21-1
J: TRBJ2-3
size: .
length: 16
DNA: TGTGCCAGCAGCAAGCCGACTAGCCAAAGCACAGATACGCAGTATTTT
CDR3: CASSKPTSQSTDTQYF

D: TRBD1
V: TRBV7-9
J: TRBJ1-2
size: .
length: 15
DNA: TGTGCCAGCACTATAGCCGGGACAGGAGGCTATGGCTACACCTTC
CDR3: CASTIAGTGGYGYTF

D: .
V: TRBV19
J: TRBJ1-1
size: .
length: 15
DNA: TGTGCCAGTAGTGCGTACAGGGCCTTGTACACTGAAGCTTTCTTT
CDR3: CASSAYRALYTEAFF

D: TRBD2
V: TRBV6-5
J: TRBJ2-7
size: .
length: 15
DNA: TGTGCCAGCAGTTACGGTTCTAGCGGGTTCGGCGAGCAGTACTTC
CDR3: CASSYGSSGFGEQYF

D: TRBD1
V: TRBV5-8
J: TRBJ2-3
size: .
length: 14
DNA: TGTGCCAGCAGCTTGCGGACAGGGACAGATACGCAGTATTTT
CDR3: CASSLRTGTDTQYF